One T cell receptor (beta chain) is described in this entry. Its antigen is unknown. The data are from a study of radiation and T cells in renal cell carcinoma. About the research overall: Nephrectomy followed 15 Gy stereotactic body radiation by 4 weeks.

Time point specified: baseline pretreatment blood. Treatment here: 15 Gy SBRT to primary tumor, nephrectomy 4 weeks later. Serial blood draws occurred at baseline and 2 and 4 weeks post-SBRT. Study results and caveats: Top tumor clonotypes rose in blood 2 weeks post-radiation, then contracted. Baseline intratumoral clonotype presence is unknown without pretreatment biopsies.

The CDR3 loop spans 13 amino acids. V gave up 6 bases and J gave up 5 bases, with 13 bases separating them. Germline V lookup: CDR1 MNHNY, CDR2 SVGAGI (reference sequence). Profiling relied on immunoSEQ multiplex PCR, and the TCRdb table lists in-frame clones only, not all of them. Here the sample spans roughly 120,000 clones, around 83% being singletons. The TCR originated in a woman aged 60 to 75 with renal cell carcinoma. The sample in question was blood, obtained from a patient whose treatment included radiotherapy and nephrectomy. The chain carries TRBV6-6 and TRBJ1-1; D is undetermined. The CDR3 coding sequence is TGTGCCAGCAGCACCCAGACGGCTACTGAAGCTTTCTTT. Translation gives CASSTQTATEAFF.